The rows below give T cell receptor beta chains drawn from one sample of a study of T cell responses to AZD1222 COVID-19 vaccine. Some clones are missing from TCRdb's copy, which holds only in-frame ones; the method was immunoSEQ multiplex PCR. The sample comprises 150,000 or so clones, more than 85% of which are singletons, and about 1% rests with the top ten. The sequencing here drew on peripheral blood, taken on day 0 of AZD1222 vaccination. The receptors come from an adult in good health. Both conserved end residues are part of each CDR3. The D gene is left open where the match is weak. Only part of the rows carry a size: once, few, many, or a class if the clone is expanded.

.	TRBV9	TRBJ2-7	.	CASSPSRGESSYEQYF	TGTGCCAGCAGCCCGTCCAGGGGTGAAAGTTCTTACGAGCAGTACTTC
.	TRBV6-5	TRBJ2-3	.	CASRLGVGVDTQYF	TGTGCCAGCAGGTTGGGGGTTGGGGTGGATACGCAGTATTTT
TRBD2	TRBV28	TRBJ2-5	.	CASGLAGGRQETQYF	TGTGCCAGCGGCTTAGCGGGGGGACGCCAAGAGACCCAGTACTTC
TRBD1	TRBV3-1/TRBV3-2	TRBJ1-2	few	CASSQESTGHYGYTF	TGTGCCAGCAGCCAAGAATCGACAGGGCACTATGGCTACACCTTC
TRBD1	TRBV18	TRBJ1-1	.	CASSPRQGALLYTEAFF	TGTGCCAGCTCACCACGACAGGGGGCTCTGCTGTACACTGAAGCTTTCTTT
.	TRBV24-1	TRBJ1-5	.	CATSTGGFNQPQHF	TGTGCCACCAGCACGGGGGGTTTCAATCAGCCCCAGCATTTT
.	TRBV28	TRBJ2-3	once	CASSSYTDTQYF	TGTGCCAGCAGTTCCTATACTGATACGCAGTATTTT
.	TRBV20-1	TRBJ2-5	.	CSANVQETQYF	TGCAGTGCTAACGTTCAAGAGACCCAGTACTTC
.	TRBV29-1	TRBJ1-1	.	CSVEAQVSTEAFF	TGCAGCGTTGAAGCCCAGGTCTCCACTGAAGCTTTCTTT
TRBD1	TRBV7-2	TRBJ1-2	.	CASSSTGGGGYTF	TGTGCCAGCAGCTCTACAGGGGGCGGTGGCTACACCTTC
TRBD1	TRBV5-1	TRBJ1-1	.	CASQTGGRVVTEAFF	TGCGCCAGCCAGACAGGGGGCCGGGTGGTCACTGAAGCTTTCTTT
.	TRBV4-1	TRBJ1-2	.	CASSQAHAATNYGYTF	TGCGCCAGCAGCCAAGCTCATGCGGCTACAAACTATGGCTACACCTTC
.	TRBV7-2	TRBJ1-2	.	CASSKEAGAYYGYTF	TGTGCCAGCAGCAAAGAAGCGGGGGCCTACTATGGCTACACCTTC
.	TRBV2	TRBJ1-5	once	CASSDGTDYSNQPQHF	TGTGCCAGCAGTGATGGGACTGACTATAGCAATCAGCCCCAGCATTTT
.	TRBV3-1/TRBV3-2	TRBJ1-2	.	CASTHESGLGGYTF	TGTGCCAGCACCCATGAAAGCGGGTTGGGCGGCTACACCTTC
.	TRBV18	TRBJ1-2	.	CASSPIPEGPGGYTF	TGTGCCAGCTCACCTATCCCTGAGGGGCCTGGTGGCTACACCTTC
TRBD1	TRBV6-5	TRBJ1-2	.	CASRTDPRGDKGYTF	TGTGCCAGCAGAACGGACCCCAGGGGGGATAAGGGCTACACCTTC
.	TRBV12-3/TRBV12-4	TRBJ2-2	.	CASSFAYAGELFF	TGTGCCAGCAGTTTTGCCTACGCCGGGGAGCTGTTTTTT
.	TRBV3-1/TRBV3-2	TRBJ1-5	.	CASSRGDQPQHF	TGTGCCAGCAGCCGAGGAGATCAGCCCCAGCATTTT
.	TRBV2	TRBJ1-1	.	CASTPGGTGRMNTEAFF	TGTGCCAGCACCCCCGGGGGCACAGGGCGCATGAACACTGAAGCTTTCTTT
TRBD1	TRBV4-1	TRBJ1-5	.	CASSIRRQGADNQPQHF	TGCGCCAGCAGCATACGTAGACAGGGGGCCGATAATCAGCCCCAGCATTTT
TRBD1	TRBV25-1	TRBJ1-1	.	CASSGHRGRRESTEAFF	TGTGCCAGCAGTGGGCACAGGGGGCGAAGGGAGAGCACTGAAGCTTTCTTT
TRBD1	TRBV11-2	TRBJ2-3	.	CASSLVPGQGADTQYF	TGTGCCAGCAGCTTAGTACCGGGACAGGGTGCAGATACGCAGTATTTT
.	TRBV6-1	TRBJ2-1	once	CASSEVQYEQFF	TGTGCCAGCAGTGAGGTCCAGTATGAGCAGTTCTTC
TRBD2	TRBV10-3	TRBJ2-2	.	CAIIQETSGGPSTGELFF	TGTGCCATCATTCAAGAGACTAGCGGGGGACCTTCCACCGGGGAGCTGTTTTTT
.	TRBV6-6	TRBJ1-5	.	CASRIQGLSNQPQHF	TGTGCCAGCAGAATCCAGGGACTGAGTAATCAGCCCCAGCATTTT
.	TRBV18	TRBJ1-4	.	CASSPPGLNEKLFF	TGTGCCAGCTCACCTCCAGGCCTTAATGAAAAACTGTTTTTT
.	TRBV5-1	TRBJ1-2	.	CASSLSREYGYTF	TGCGCCAGCAGCTTGTCCCGGGAGTATGGCTACACCTTC
.	TRBV30	TRBJ1-6	.	CAWSVGSPLHF	TGTGCCTGGAGTGTGGGTTCACCCCTCCACTTT
.	TRBV6-6	TRBJ2-1	.	CASSPLGKGAYNEQFF	TGTGCCAGCAGCCCTTTAGGGAAGGGTGCCTACAATGAGCAGTTCTTC
.	TRBV7-9	TRBJ2-7	.	CASSLGSYEQYF	TGTGCCAGCAGCTTAGGATCCTACGAGCAGTACTTC
.	TRBV18	TRBJ2-2	.	CASSPPRTMNTGELFF	TGTGCCAGCTCACCACCGCGGACAATGAACACCGGGGAGCTGTTTTTT
TRBD2	TRBV11-2	TRBJ2-1	.	CASSPTSGGINEQFF	TGTGCCAGCAGCCCGACTAGCGGGGGAATCAATGAGCAGTTCTTC
.	TRBV7-9	TRBJ1-1	.	CASSLLRGSNTEAFF	TGTGCCAGCAGCCTCTTGAGAGGCTCGAACACTGAAGCTTTCTTT
.	TRBV5-1	TRBJ2-6	once	CASSRSGDSGANVLTF	TGCGCCAGCAGTCGGTCGGGGGACTCTGGGGCCAACGTCCTGACTTTC
.	TRBV14	TRBJ2-1	.	CASSQSEGRYRGNEQFF	TGTGCCAGCAGCCAATCAGAGGGACGATATAGGGGGAATGAGCAGTTCTTC
TRBD2	TRBV5-1	TRBJ2-7	.	CASSLAATAGSYEQYF	TGCGCCAGCAGCTTGGCCGCTACAGCGGGATCCTACGAGCAGTACTTC
TRBD2	TRBV5-1	TRBJ2-5	.	CASSLRVSGTLGETQYF	TGCGCCAGCAGCTTGCGGGTTAGCGGGACGCTGGGGGAGACCCAGTACTTC
.	TRBV24-1	TRBJ1-1	.	CATSDFWPNTEAFF	TGTGCCACCAGTGATTTTTGGCCGAACACTGAAGCTTTCTTT
.	TRBV12-3/TRBV12-4	TRBJ1-1	.	CASSFRGLAFF	TGTGCCAGCAGTTTCCGGGGATTAGCTTTCTTT
TRBD1	TRBV11-2	TRBJ2-1	once	CASSLGQGESYNEQFF	TGTGCCAGCAGCTTGGGACAGGGGGAATCCTACAATGAGCAGTTCTTC
TRBD1	TRBV19	TRBJ2-5	.	CASSIPSGQSAQETQYF	TGTGCCAGTAGTATTCCCTCGGGACAGTCCGCCCAAGAGACCCAGTACTTC
.	TRBV16	TRBJ1-2	.	CASSQFRGAGPIYGYTF	TGTGCCAGCAGCCAATTTCGGGGGGCCGGGCCCATCTATGGCTACACCTTC
.	TRBV18	TRBJ2-5	.	CASSGTPTERYHMETQYF	TGTGCCAGCTCAGGGACCCCGACAGAACGATACCATATGGAGACCCAGTACTTC
.	TRBV2	TRBJ1-4	once	CASSNTGKLLEKLFF	TGTGCCAGCAGTAATACAGGGAAATTGCTCGAAAAACTGTTTTTT
.	TRBV29-1	TRBJ1-1	.	CSVEGVGGTEAFF	TGCAGCGTTGAAGGCGTGGGGGGCACTGAAGCTTTCTTT
TRBD1	TRBV5-1	TRBJ2-7	.	CASSLTGTVIYEQYF	TGCGCCAGCAGCTTAACCGGGACAGTGATCTACGAGCAGTACTTC
.	TRBV19	TRBJ2-7	.	CASSIGTVGIKIYEQYF	TGTGCCAGTAGTATAGGTACCGTTGGGATTAAAATCTACGAGCAGTACTTC